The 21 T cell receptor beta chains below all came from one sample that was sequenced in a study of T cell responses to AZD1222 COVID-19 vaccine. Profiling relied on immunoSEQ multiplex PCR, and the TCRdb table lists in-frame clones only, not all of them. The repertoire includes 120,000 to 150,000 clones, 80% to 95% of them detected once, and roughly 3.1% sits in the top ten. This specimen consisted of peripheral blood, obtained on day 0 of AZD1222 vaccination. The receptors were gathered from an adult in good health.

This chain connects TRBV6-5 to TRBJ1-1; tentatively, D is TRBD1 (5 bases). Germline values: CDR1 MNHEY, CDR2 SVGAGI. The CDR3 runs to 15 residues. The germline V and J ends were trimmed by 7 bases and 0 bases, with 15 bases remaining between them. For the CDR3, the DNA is TGTGCCAGCACCTTGGGGATGACAGTGAACACTGAAGCTTTCTTT. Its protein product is CASTLGMTVNTEAFF.

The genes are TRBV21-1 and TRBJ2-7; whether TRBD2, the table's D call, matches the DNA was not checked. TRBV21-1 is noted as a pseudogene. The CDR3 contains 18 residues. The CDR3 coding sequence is TGTGCCAGCAGCAAAGAGACCCGAGAGCGGGCGCGAACCTACGAGCAGTACTTC. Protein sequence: CASSKETRERARTYEQYF.

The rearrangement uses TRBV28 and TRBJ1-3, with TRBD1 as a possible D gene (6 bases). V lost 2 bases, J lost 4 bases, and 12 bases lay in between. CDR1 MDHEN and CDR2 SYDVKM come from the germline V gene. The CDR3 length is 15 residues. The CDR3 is CASSLMTGPGNTIYF. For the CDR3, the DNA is TGTGCCAGCAGTTTAATGACAGGACCAGGAAACACCATATATTTT.

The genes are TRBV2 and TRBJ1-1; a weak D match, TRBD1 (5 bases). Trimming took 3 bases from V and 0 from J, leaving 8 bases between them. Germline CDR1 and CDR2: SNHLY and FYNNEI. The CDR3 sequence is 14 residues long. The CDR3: CASSDGGLNTEAFF. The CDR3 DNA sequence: TGTGCCAGCAGTGACGGGGGACTGAACACTGAAGCTTTCTTT.

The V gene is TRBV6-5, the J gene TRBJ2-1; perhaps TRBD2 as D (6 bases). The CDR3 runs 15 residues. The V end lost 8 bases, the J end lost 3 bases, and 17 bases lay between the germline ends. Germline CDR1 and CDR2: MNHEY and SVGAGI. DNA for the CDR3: TGTGCCAGCGCCCGGCCGGGACTCAACTACAATGAGCAGTTCTTC. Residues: CASARPGLNYNEQFF.

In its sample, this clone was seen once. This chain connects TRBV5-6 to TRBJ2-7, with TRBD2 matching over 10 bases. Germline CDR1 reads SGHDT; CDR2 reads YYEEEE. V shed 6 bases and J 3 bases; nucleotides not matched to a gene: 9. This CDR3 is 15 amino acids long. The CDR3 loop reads CASKIAGGPFYEQYF. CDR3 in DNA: TGTGCCAGCAAGATAGCGGGAGGACCTTTCTACGAGCAGTACTTC.

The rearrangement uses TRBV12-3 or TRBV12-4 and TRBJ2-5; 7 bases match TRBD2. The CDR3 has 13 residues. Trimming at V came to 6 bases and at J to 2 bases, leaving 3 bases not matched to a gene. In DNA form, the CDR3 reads TGTGCCAGCAGACGGGGACTACAAGAGACCCAGTACTTC. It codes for CASRRGLQETQYF.

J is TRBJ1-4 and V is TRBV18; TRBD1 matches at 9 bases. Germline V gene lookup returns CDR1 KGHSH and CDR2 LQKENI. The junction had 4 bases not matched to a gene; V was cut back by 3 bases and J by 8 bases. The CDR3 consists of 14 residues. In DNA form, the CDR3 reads TGTGCCAGCTCACCGGACAGGGGTGGCGAAAAACTGTTTTTT. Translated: CASSPDRGGEKLFF.

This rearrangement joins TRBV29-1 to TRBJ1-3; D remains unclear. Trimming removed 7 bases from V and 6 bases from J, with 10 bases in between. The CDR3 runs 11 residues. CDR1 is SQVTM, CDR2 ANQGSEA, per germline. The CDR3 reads CSGARENTIYF. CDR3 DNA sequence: TGCAGCGGGGCAAGAGAAAACACCATATATTTT. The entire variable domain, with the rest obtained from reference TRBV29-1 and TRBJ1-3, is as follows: SAVISQKPSRDICQRGTSLTIQCQVDSQVTMMFWYRQQPGQSLTLIATANQGSEATYESGFVIDKFPISRPNLTFSTLTVSNMSPEDSSIYLCSGARENTIYFGEGSWLTVV.

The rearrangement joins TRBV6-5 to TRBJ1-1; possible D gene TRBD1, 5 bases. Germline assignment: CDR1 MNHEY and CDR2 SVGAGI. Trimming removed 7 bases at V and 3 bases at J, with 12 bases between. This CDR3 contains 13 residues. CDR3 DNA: TGTGCCAGCACCCCCGAGGGGTACACTGAAGCTTTCTTT. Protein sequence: CASTPEGYTEAFF.

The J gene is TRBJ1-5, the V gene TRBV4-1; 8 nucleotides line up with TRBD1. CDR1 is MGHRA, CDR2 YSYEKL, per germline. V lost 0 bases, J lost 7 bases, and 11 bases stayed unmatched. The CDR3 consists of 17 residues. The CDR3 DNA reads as TGCGCCAGCAGCCAAGAAGTGTCACAGGGGGTTGGACAGCCCCAGCATTTT. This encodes CASSQEVSQGVGQPQHF.

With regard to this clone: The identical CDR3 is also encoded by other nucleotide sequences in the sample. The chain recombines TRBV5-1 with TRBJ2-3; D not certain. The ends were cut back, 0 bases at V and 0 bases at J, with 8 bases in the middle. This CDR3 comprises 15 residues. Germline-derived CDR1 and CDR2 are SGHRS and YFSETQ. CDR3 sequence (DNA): TGCGCCAGCAGCTTGGACCGTCCTAGCACAGATACGCAGTATTTT. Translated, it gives CASSLDRPSTDTQYF.

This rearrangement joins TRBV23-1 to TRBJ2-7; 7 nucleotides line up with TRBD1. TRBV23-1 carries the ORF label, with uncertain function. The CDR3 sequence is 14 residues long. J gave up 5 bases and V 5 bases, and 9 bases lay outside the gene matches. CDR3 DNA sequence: TGCGCCAGCAGTAAAAACAGGGGTTGCCACGAGCAGTACTTC. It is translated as CASSKNRGCHEQYF.

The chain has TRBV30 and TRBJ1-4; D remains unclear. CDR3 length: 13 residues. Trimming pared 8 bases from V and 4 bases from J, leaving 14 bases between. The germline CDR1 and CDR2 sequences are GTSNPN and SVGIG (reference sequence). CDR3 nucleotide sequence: TGTGCCGGCGGACTCACCAGTAATGAAAAACTGTTTTTT. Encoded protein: CAGGLTSNEKLFF.

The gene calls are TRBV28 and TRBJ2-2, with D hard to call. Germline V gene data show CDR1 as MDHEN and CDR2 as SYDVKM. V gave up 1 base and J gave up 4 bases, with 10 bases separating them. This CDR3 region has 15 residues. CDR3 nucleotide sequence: TGTGCCAGCAGTTTATCCCTTACGGTCACCGGGGAGCTGTTTTTT. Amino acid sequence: CASSLSLTVTGELFF.

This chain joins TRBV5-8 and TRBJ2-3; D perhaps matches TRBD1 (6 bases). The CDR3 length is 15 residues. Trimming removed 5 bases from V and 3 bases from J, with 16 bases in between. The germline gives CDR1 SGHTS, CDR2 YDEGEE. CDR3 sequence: CASSSRDIMTDTQYF. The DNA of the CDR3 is TGTGCCAGCAGTTCACGGGACATCATGACAGATACGCAGTATTTT. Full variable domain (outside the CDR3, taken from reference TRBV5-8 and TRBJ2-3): EAGVTQSPTHLIKTRGQQATLRCSPISGHTSVYWYQQALGLGLQFLLWYDEGEERNRGNFPPRFSGRQFPNYSSELNVNALELEDSALYLCASSSRDIMTDTQYFGPGTRLTVL.

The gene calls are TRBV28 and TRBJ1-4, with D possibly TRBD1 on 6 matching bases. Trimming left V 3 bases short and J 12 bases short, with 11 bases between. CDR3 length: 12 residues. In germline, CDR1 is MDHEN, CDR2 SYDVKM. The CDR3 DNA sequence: TGTGCCAGCAGTTTTGAGGGGGGAGAACTGTTTTTT. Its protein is CASSFEGGELFF.

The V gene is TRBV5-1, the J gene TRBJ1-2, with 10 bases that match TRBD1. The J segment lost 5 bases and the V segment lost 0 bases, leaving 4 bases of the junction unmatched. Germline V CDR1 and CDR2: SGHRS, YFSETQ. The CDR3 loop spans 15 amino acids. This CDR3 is CASSLDGQGVYGYTF. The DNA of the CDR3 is TGCGCCAGCAGCTTGGACGGACAGGGGGTTTATGGCTACACCTTC.

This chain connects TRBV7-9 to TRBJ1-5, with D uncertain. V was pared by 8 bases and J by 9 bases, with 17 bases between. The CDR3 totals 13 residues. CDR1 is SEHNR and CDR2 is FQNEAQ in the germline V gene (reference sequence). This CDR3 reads CASAGPSGSPQHF. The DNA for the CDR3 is TGTGCCAGCGCGGGTCCCTCCGGGTCGCCCCAGCATTTT.

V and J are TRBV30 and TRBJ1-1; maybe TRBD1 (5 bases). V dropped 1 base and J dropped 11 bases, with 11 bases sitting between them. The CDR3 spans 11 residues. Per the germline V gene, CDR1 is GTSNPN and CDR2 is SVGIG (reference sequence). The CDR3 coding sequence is TGTGCCTGGAGTGCGGGGGTAGCCGCTTTCTTT. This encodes CAWSAGVAAFF.

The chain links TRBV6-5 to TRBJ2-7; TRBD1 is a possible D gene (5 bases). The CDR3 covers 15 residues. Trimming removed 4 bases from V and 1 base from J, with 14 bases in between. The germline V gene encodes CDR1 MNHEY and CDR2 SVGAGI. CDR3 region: CASSSRVKRSYEQYF. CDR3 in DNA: TGTGCCAGCAGTTCCAGGGTGAAGAGGTCCTACGAGCAGTACTTC.